The present TCR beta chain was sequenced within a study of blood T cell repertoires in COVID-19. Study overall: The origin of the acute and convalescent COVID-19 samples was the United States, Italy and Spain.

Patients from Seattle were sampled longitudinally, starting during active infection. Germline V gene lookup returns CDR1 KGHSH and CDR2 LQKENI. This CDR3 comprises 11 residues. With 8 bases removed from V and 5 bases from J, the gap between germline ends came to 9 bases. In the original processing: Amplifying reference gene primers gave estimates of nucleated cell counts. TCRdb keeps only in-frame clones here, not all; method: immunoSEQ multiplex PCR. V and J calls and clone size follow that table, whereas D and trimming were derived from the DNA. The sample contains around 330,000 clones, about nine tenths of which appear only once.

The source of this sequence is a woman in her twenties or thirties with COVID-19, enrolled during active disease. The chain is built from TRBV18 and TRBJ2-5, with D unresolved. Material for sequencing was peripheral blood. CDR3 region: CASQDGETQYF. The CDR3 nucleotides are TGTGCCAGCCAAGACGGGGAGACCCAGTACTTC.